This T cell receptor beta chain came from a study of T cells in Graves' hyperthyroidism and ophthalmopathy. Ophthalmopathy patients had Clinical Activity Score at least 3, NOSPECS grade at least 4, duration under 3 months. Amplification yielded TCR beta CDR3 regions, with RNA transcripts as the source. HTBI primers drove first-round RT-PCR of the TCR CDR3. TCRdb recomputed calls from the multiplex PCR reads with MiXCR, one row per CDR3 protein. Of hundreds of thousands of distinct CDR3 sequences listed, less than 25% were seen once; the top ten hold about 11%. With 8 bases clipped from V and 4 bases from J, the junction kept 9 bases outside the gene matches. The CDR3 extends over 15 amino acids.

The chain links TRBV12-3 or TRBV12-4 to TRBJ1-5, with 9 bases fitting TRBD1. Sample: blood. The receptor was derived from a woman under 40 with Graves' ophthalmopathy. This CDR3 reads CASAVETGGNQPQHF. The CDR3 DNA follows: TGTGCCAGCGCCGTCGAGACAGGGGGTAATCAGCCCCAGCATTTT.